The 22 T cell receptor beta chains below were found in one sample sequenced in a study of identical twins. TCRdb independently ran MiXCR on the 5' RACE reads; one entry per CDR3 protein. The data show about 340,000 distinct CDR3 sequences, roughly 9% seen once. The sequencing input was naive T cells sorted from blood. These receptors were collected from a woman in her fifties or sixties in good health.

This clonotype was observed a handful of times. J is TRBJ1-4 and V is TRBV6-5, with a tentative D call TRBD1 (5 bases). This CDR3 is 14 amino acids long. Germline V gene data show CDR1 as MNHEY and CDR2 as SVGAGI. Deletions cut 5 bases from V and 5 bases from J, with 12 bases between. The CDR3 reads CASSLDSNNEKLFF. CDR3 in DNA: TGTGCCAGCAGTCTAGACAGCAACAATGAAAAACTGTTTTTT.

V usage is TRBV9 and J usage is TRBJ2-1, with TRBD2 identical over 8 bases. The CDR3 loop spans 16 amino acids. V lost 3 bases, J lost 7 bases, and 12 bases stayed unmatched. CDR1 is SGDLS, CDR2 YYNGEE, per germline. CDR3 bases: TGTGCCAGCAGCGCCCGGGAGGGCGGGGAGTGGAATGAGCAGTTCTTC. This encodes CASSAREGGEWNEQFF.

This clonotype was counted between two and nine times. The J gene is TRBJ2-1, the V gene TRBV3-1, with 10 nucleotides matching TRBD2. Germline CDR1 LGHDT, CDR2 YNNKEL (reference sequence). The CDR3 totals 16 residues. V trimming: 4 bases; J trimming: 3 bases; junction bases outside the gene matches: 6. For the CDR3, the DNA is TGTGCCAGCAGCCTGTCCGGGACTAGCGTCTACAATGAGCAGTTCTTC. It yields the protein CASSLSGTSVYNEQFF.

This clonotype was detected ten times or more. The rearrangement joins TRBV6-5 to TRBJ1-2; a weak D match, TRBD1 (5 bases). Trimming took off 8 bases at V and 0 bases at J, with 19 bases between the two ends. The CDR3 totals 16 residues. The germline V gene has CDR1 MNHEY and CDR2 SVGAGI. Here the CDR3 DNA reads TGTGCCAGCGGAGGGGCATCTAAAGGGACTAACTATGGCTACACCTTC. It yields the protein CASGGASKGTNYGYTF.

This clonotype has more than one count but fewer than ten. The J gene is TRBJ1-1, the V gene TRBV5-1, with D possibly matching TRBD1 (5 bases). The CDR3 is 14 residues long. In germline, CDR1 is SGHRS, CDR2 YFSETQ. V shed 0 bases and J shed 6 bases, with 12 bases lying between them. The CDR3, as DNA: TGCGCCAGCAGCTTGGTTGGATCAGGGTCTGAAGCTTTCTTT. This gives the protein CASSLVGSGSEAFF. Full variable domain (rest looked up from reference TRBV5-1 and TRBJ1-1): KAGVTQTPRYLIKTRGQQVTLSCSPISGHRSVSWYQQTPGQGLQFLFEYFSETQRNKGNFPGRFSGRQFSNSRSEMNVSTLELGDSALYLCASSLVGSGSEAFFGQGTRLTVV.

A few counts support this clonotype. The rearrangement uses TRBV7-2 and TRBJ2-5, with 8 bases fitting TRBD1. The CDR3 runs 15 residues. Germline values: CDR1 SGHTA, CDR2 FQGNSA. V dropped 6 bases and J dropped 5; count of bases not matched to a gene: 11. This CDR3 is CASRRDRNTWETQYF. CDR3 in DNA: TGTGCCAGCAGACGGGACAGGAATACATGGGAGACCCAGTACTTC. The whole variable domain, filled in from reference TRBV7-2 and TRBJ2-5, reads GAGVSQSPSNKVTEKGKDVELRCDPISGHTALYWYRQSLGQGLEFLIYFQGNSAPDKSGLPSDRFSAERTGGSVSTLTIQRTQQEDSAVYLCASRRDRNTWETQYFGPGTRLLVL.

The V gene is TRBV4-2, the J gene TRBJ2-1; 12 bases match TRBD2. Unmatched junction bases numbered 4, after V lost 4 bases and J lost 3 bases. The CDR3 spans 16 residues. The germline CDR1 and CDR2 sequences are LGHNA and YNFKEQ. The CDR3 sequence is CASSRGTSGFYNEQFF. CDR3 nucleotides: TGTGCCAGCAGCCGGGGGACTAGCGGGTTCTACAATGAGCAGTTCTTC.

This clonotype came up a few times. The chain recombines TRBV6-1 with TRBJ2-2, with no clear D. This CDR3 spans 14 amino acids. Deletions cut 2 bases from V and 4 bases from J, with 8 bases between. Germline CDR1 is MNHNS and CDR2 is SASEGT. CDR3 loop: CASSETTVTGELFF. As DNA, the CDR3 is TGTGCCAGCAGTGAAACGACCGTCACCGGGGAGCTGTTTTTT.

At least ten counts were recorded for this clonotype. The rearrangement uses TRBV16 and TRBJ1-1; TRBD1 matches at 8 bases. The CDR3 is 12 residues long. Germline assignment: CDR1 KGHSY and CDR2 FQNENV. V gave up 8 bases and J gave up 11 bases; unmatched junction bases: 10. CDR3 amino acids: CASGRTGSWAFF. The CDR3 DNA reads TGTGCCAGCGGCCGGACAGGGTCTTGGGCTTTCTTT. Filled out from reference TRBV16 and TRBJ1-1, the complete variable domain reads GEEVAQTPKHLVRGEGQKAKLYCAPIKGHSYVFWYQQVLKNEFKFLISFQNENVFDETGMPKERFSAKCLPNSPCSLEIQATKLEDSAVYFCASGRTGSWAFFGQGTRLTVV.

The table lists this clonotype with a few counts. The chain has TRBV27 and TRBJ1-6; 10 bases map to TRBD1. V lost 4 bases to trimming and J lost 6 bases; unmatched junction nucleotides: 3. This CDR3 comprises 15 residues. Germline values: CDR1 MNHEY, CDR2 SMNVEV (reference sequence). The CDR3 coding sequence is TGTGCCAGCAGTTGGGACAGGGGTGGTAATTCACCCCTCCACTTT. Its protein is CASSWDRGGNSPLHF.

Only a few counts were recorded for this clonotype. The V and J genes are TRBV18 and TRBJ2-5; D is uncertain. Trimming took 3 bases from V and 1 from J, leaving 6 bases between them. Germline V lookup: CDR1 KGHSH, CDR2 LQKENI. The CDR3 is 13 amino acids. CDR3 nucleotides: TGTGCCAGCTCACCGTGGATCCAAGAGACCCAGTACTTC. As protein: CASSPWIQETQYF.

As DNA, the CDR3 is TGTGCCACCAGTGACGACAGGACAGGGAACACTGAAGCTTTCTTT. Protein: CATSDDRTGNTEAFF. J is TRBJ1-1 and V is TRBV24-1; 7 nucleotides line up with TRBD1. V lost 4 bases and J lost 1; bases outside the gene matches: 5. This CDR3 is built from 15 residues. CDR1 and CDR2 (germline): KGHDR, SFDVKD.

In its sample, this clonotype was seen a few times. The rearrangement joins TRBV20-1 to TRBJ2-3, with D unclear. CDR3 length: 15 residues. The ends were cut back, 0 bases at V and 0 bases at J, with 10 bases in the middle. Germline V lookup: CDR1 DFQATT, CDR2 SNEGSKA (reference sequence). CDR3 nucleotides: TGCAGTGCTAGAGATCCGGAAACTAGCACAGATACGCAGTATTTT. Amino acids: CSARDPETSTDTQYF.

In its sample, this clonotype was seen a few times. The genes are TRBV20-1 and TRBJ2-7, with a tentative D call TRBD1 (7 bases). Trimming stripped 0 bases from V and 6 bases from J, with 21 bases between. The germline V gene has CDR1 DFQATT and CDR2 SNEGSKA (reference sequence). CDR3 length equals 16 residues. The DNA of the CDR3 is TGCAGTGCTAGAGATTCCGGAACAGGGGAGACTAGCGAGCAGTACTTC. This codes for CSARDSGTGETSEQYF.

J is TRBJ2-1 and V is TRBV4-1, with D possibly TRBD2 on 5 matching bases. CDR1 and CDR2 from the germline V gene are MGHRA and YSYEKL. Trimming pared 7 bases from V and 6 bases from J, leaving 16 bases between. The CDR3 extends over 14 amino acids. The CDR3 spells CASTRLPWGNEQFF. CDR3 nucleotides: TGCGCCAGCACCCGACTACCCTGGGGCAATGAGCAGTTCTTC.

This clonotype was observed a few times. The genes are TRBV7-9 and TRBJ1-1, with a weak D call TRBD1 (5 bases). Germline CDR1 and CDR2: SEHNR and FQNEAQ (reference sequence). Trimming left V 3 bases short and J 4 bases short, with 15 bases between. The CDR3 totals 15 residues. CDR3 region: CASSFLLGGSTEAFF. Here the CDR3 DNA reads TGTGCCAGCAGCTTCCTGCTCGGGGGGAGCACTGAAGCTTTCTTT.

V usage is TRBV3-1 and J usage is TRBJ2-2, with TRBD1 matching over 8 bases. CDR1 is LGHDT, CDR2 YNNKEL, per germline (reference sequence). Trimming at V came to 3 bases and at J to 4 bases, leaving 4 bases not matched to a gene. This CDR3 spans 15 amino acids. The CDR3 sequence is CASSQLDRVTGELFF. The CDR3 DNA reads TGTGCCAGCAGCCAGTTGGACAGGGTCACCGGGGAGCTGTTTTTT.

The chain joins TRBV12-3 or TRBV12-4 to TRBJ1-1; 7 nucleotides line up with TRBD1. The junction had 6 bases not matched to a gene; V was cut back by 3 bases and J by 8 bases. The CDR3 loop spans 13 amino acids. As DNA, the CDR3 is TGTGCCAGCAGTTTTCTGGGAGGGGGCGAAGCTTTCTTT. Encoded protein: CASSFLGGGEAFF.

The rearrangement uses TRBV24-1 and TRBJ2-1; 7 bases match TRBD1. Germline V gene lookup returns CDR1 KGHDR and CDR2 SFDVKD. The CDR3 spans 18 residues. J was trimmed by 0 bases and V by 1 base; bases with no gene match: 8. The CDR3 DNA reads TGTGCCACCAGTGATTTTAAGGGGGCTTTGCCCTCCTACAATGAGCAGTTCTTC. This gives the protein CATSDFKGALPSYNEQFF.

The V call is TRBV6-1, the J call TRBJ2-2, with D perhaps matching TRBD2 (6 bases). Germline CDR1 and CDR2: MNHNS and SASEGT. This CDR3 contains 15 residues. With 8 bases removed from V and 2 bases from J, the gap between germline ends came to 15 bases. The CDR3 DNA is TGTGCCAGCGCGAATAGCGGCCCTAACACCGGGGAGCTGTTTTTT. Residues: CASANSGPNTGELFF.

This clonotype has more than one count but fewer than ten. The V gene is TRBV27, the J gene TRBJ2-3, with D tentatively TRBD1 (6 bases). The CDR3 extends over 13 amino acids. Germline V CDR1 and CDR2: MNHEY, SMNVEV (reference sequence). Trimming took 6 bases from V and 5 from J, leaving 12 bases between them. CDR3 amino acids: CASRPGAEDTQYF. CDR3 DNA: TGTGCCAGCAGACCAGGGGCGGAAGATACGCAGTATTTT.

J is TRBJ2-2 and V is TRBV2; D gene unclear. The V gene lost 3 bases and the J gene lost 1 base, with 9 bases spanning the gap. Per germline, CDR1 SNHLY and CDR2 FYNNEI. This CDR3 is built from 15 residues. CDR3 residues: CASSDQTLNTGELFF. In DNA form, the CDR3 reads TGTGCCAGCAGTGACCAGACACTGAACACCGGGGAGCTGTTTTTT. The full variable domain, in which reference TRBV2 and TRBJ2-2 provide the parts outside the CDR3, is EPEVTQTPSHQVTQMGQEVILRCVPISNHLYFYWYRQILGQKVEFLVSFYNNEISEKSEIFDDQFSVERPDGSNFTLKIRSTKLEDSAMYFCASSDQTLNTGELFFGEGSRLTVL.